This TCR beta chain stems from a study of cytomegalovirus exposure and HLA in healthy donors. Study results and limitations: In all likelihood, a cluster of highly shared sequence variants was a sequencing artifact. Analysis performed later found roughly 18,000 TCR beta sequences associated with HLA alleles at 0.05 false discovery rate.

Worth noting for this clone: The target antigen is unknown.

Primers for the PCR totalled 60 Vbeta and 13 Jbeta. Produced via immunoSEQ multiplex PCR; TCRdb's table is partial and in-frame only. The data hold about 190,000 clones, with about four fifths observed a single time. CDR3 length: 15 residues. Germline lookup yields CDR1 SNHLY and CDR2 FYNNEI. Trimming took 8 bases from V and 4 from J, leaving 18 bases between them. The rearrangement links TRBV2 to TRBJ1-5; D is unresolved. Input material: PBMCs. This TCR derives from a woman younger than 45 in good health and CMV-seropositive. The CDR3, as DNA: TGTGCCAGCCGGTCCGAGGGTGTAGGGAATCAGCCCCAGCATTTT. Amino acid sequence: CASRSEGVGNQPQHF.